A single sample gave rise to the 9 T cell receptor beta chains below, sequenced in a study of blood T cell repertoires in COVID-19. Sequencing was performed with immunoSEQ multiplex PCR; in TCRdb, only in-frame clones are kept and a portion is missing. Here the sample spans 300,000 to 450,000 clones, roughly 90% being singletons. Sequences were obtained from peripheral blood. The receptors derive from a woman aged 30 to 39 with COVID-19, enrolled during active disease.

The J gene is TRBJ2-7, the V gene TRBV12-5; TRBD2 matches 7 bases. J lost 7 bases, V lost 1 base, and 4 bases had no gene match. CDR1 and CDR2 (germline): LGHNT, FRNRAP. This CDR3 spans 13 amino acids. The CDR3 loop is CASGLGAGEEQYV. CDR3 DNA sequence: TGTGCTAGTGGTTTGGGCGCGGGAGAGGAGCAGTACGTC.

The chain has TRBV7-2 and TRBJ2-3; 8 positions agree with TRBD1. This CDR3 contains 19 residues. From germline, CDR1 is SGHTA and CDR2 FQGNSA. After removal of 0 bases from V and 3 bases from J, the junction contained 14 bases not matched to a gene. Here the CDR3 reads CASSLARTYGQGVTDTQYF. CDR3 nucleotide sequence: TGTGCCAGCAGCTTAGCGCGGACCTACGGACAGGGTGTTACAGATACGCAGTATTTT.

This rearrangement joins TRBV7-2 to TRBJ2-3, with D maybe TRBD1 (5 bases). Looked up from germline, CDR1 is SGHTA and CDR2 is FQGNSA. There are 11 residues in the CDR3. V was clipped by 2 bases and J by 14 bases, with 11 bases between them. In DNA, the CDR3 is TGTGCCAGCAGCTTACTAGGGGCCGGGTATTTT. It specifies CASSLLGAGYF. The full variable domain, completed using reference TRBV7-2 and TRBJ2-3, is GAGVSQSPSNKVTEKGKDVELRCDPISGHTALYWYRQSLGQGLEFLIYFQGNSAPDKSGLPSDRFSAERTGGSVSTLTIQRTQQEDSAVYLCASSLLGAGYFGPGTRLTVL.

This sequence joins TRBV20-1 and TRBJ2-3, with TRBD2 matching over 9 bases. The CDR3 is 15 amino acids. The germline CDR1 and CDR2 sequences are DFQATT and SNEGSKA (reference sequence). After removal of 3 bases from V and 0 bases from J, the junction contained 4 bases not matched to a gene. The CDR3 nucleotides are TGCAGTGCTAGTTCTAGCGGGGTGAGCACAGATACGCAGTATTTT. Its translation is CSASSSGVSTDTQYF.

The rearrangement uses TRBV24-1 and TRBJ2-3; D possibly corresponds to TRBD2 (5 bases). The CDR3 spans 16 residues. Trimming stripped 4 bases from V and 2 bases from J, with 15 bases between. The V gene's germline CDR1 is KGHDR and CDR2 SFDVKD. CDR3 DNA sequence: TGTGCCACCAGTGACCCCAGCCGGGATATCACAGATACGCAGTATTTT. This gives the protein CATSDPSRDITDTQYF.

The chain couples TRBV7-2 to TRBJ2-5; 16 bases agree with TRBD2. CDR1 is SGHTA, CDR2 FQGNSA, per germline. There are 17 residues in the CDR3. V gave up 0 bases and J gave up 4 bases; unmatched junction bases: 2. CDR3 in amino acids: CASSLAGTSGGGETQYF. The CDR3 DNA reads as TGTGCCAGCAGCTTAGCCGGGACTAGCGGGGGGGGAGAGACCCAGTACTTC. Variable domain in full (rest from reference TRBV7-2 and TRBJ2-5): GAGVSQSPSNKVTEKGKDVELRCDPISGHTALYWYRQSLGQGLEFLIYFQGNSAPDKSGLPSDRFSAERTGGSVSTLTIQRTQQEDSAVYLCASSLAGTSGGGETQYFGPGTRLLVL.

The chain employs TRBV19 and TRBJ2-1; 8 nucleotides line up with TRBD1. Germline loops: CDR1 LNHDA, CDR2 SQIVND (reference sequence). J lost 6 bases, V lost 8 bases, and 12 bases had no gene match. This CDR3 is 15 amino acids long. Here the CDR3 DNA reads TGTGCCAGTGGGGCTGACAGGGGAATGAGCAATGAGCAGTTCTTC. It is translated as CASGADRGMSNEQFF.

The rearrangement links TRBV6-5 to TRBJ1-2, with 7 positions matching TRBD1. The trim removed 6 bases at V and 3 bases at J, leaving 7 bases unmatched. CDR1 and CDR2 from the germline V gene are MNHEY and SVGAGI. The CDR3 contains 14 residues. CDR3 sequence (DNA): TGTGCCAGCAGGAAGACAGGGTCCGACTATGGCTACACCTTC. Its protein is CASRKTGSDYGYTF.

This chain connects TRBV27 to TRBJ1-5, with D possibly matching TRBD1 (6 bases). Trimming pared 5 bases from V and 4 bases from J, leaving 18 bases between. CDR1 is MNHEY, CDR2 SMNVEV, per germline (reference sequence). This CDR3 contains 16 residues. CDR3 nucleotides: TGTGCCAGCAGTCCCCGGGGGGGCACGATGAATCAGCCCCAGCATTTT. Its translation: CASSPRGGTMNQPQHF.